This is a list of T cell receptor beta chains from one sample in a study of blood T cell repertoires in COVID-19. Libraries were prepared by immunoSEQ multiplex PCR; TCRdb keeps only in-frame clonotypes and omits some of them. The data contain roughly 110,000 clones, roughly nine tenths of them singletons. The sequenced sample was peripheral blood. Source of these receptors: a middle-aged man with active or convalescent COVID-19. The conserved cysteine and the conserved F or W are not part of the CDR3 here. A row's size may be missing; if present it is once, few, many or a size class.

TRBJ2-2 | TRBV9 | . | ASSPGQGNTGELF
TRBJ2-2 | TRBV5-1 | . | ASSLAGTGITGELF
TRBJ2-2 | TRBV6-5 | . | ASSSGEGYTGELF
TRBJ1-5 | TRBV30 | . | AWSVFRNQPQH
TRBJ2-3 | TRBV28 | few | ASRSGARGTDTQY
TRBJ2-3 | TRBV7-9 | . | ASSLGGKEGDTQY
TRBJ1-6 | TRBV7-2 | . | ASSLAGVDRLH
TRBJ1-3 | TRBV6-5 | . | ASSSTDSGNTIY
TRBJ2-1 | TRBV3-1/TRBV3-2 | once | ASSQTLSLEQF
TRBJ1-2 | TRBV21-1 | . | ASSKDGATGGTNYGYT
TRBJ1-1 | TRBV5-1 | . | ASSSGQGAYTEAF
TRBJ1-2 | TRBV7-2 | . | ASSPRVLSYGYT
TRBJ2-7 | TRBV7-2 | . | ASSLKGGATEQY
TRBJ1-1 | TRBV30 | . | ALTRGTEAF
TRBJ1-1 | TRBV11-1 | . | ASSFAGKTEAF
TRBJ1-6 | TRBV27 | . | ASSLQGRSPLH
TRBJ2-7 | TRBV24-1 | . | ATSGTGGYEQY
TRBJ2-3 | TRBV2 | . | ASGQVTDTQY
TRBJ1-1 | TRBV20-1 | . | SAQGNTEAF
TRBJ2-7 | TRBV15 | . | ATSSPREAGYEQY
TRBJ1-4 | TRBV9 | . | ASSRGTGTNEKLF
TRBJ2-5 | TRBV18 | . | ASSPRQALRETQY
TRBJ1-6 | TRBV30 | . | AWSGGTRYNSPLH
TRBJ2-2 | TRBV11-1 | . | ASSLAGDSGSYYTGELF
TRBJ2-1 | TRBV9 | . | ASSVEGTGSFNEQF
TRBJ1-1 | TRBV28 | . | AIKTLTVNTEAF
TRBJ2-1 | TRBV7-9 | once | ASRTTAGGSYNEQF
TRBJ2-7 | TRBV30 | . | AWTTSFSGEQY
TRBJ2-7 | TRBV28 | . | ASSFPLSLRGLNYEQY
TRBJ2-1 | TRBV27 | . | ASSPPRAGMIDEQF
TRBJ1-4 | TRBV10-3 | . | ATSQAVQATNEKLF
TRBJ2-7 | TRBV6-5 | few | ASTLNRGHSYEQY
TRBJ2-3 | TRBV9 | once | ASSEAGVTDTQY
TRBJ2-5 | TRBV7-2 | . | ASSSQGTSETQY
TRBJ1-6 | TRBV30 | . | AWSVTSAERSPLH
TRBJ2-7 | TRBV6-4 | once | ASSEIDRSEQY
TRBJ2-1 | TRBV7-9 | . | ASSLGGGQGVSSEQF
TRBJ1-2 | TRBV7-9 | . | ASSLAGDVLYGYT
TRBJ2-7 | TRBV12-2 | . | ASRPQPSSGSYEQY
TRBJ1-2 | TRBV5-5 | . | ASSLVQDNYGYT